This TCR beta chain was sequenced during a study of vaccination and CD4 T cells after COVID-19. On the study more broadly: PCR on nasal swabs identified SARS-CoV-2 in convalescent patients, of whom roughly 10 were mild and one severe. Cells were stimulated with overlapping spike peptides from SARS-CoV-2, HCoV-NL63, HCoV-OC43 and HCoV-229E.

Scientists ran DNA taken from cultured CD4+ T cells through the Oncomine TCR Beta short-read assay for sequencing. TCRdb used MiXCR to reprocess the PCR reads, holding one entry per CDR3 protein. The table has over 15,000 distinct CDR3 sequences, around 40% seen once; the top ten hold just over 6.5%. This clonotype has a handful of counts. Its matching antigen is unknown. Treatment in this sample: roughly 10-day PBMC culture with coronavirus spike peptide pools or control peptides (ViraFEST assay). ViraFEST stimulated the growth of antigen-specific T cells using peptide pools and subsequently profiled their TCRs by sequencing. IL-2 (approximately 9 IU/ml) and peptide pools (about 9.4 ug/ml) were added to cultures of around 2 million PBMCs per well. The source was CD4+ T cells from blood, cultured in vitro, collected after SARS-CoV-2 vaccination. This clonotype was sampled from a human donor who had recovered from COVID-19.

The CDR3 DNA sequence: TGCGCCAGCAGCACCCTCCCGACTAGCGGGTTTAATACGCAGTATTTT. Its translation is CASSTLPTSGFNTQYF. The chain joins TRBV5-1 to TRBJ2-3, with 10 positions matching TRBD2. This CDR3 comprises 16 residues. Germline V lookup: CDR1 SGHRS, CDR2 YFSETQ. V was clipped by 4 bases and J by 7 bases; unmatched bases: 12.